A selection of T cell receptor beta chains follows, all from one sample in a study of blood T cells in healthy people across ages. Via MiXCR, TCRdb re-called the 5' RACE reads, giving one row per CDR3 protein. The data hold roughly 700,000 distinct CDR3 sequences, with around 25% observed a single time. These same records also appear under a second study, on T cells of mothers and their children.

Sequencing used blood. These receptor sequences come from a boy aged 10-17 years in good health. CDR3s include the opening cysteine and the closing phenylalanine or tryptophan. D genes are given only for firm matches. Not all rows give a size; the values are once, few, many and, for expanded clones, a class.

TRBV20-1,TRBD1,NA,TRBJ1-5,CSARGGQRFNQPQHF,TGCAGTGCTAGAGGGGGACAGCGATTCAATCAGCCCCAGCATTTT
TRBV7-6,TRBD1,NA,TRBJ2-7,CASSYGQENNHEQYF,TGTGCCAGCAGCTACGGACAGGAGAATAACCACGAGCAGTACTTC
TRBV7-2,NA,NA,TRBJ2-1,CASSTSGYSYNEQFF,TGTGCCAGCAGCACAAGCGGCTACTCCTACAATGAGCAGTTCTTC
TRBV28,NA,few,TRBJ2-7,CASSTRLDTYEQYF,TGTGCCAGCAGTACCCGACTGGATACCTACGAGCAGTACTTC
TRBV20-1,TRBD2,NA,TRBJ2-3,CSAIRTSGRTDTQYF,TGCAGTGCTATAAGGACTAGCGGGCGCACAGATACGCAGTATTTT
TRBV7-3,NA,NA,TRBJ1-4,CASSQRCEKLFF,TGTGCCAGCAGCCAGCGTTGCGAAAAACTGTTTTTT
TRBV7-9,TRBD2,many,TRBJ2-7,CASSSGLDYEQYF,TGTGCCAGCAGCTCCGGACTAGACTACGAGCAGTACTTC
TRBV5-6,TRBD1,NA,TRBJ1-4,CASSWGTGTEKLFF,TGTGCAAGCAGCTGGGGGACAGGGACTGAAAAACTGTTTTTT
TRBV5-1,TRBD2,few,TRBJ2-1,CASSEGTSGKSDEQFF,TGCGCCAGCAGCGAGGGGACTAGCGGGAAGTCCGATGAGCAGTTCTTC
TRBV25-1,NA,many,TRBJ2-7,CASTLTRDSFYEQYF,TGTGCCAGCACCCTCACCCGGGACTCCTTCTACGAGCAGTACTTC
TRBV28,NA,NA,TRBJ1-1,CASSLWDRNTEAFF,TGTGCCAGCAGTTTGTGGGACCGGAACACTGAAGCTTTCTTT
TRBV29-1,TRBD2,few,TRBJ2-1,CSVESGREYNEQFF,TGCAGCGTTGAGAGCGGGAGGGAGTACAATGAGCAGTTCTTC
TRBV5-8,TRBD1,NA,TRBJ1-2,CASSLDRGYGYAF,TGTGCCAGCAGCTTGGACAGGGGCTATGGCTACGCCTTC
TRBV7-2,TRBD1,NA,TRBJ1-4,CASSPDRGRQDEKLFF,TGTGCCAGCAGCCCAGACAGGGGGCGTCAGGATGAAAAACTGTTTTTT